This T cell receptor beta chain was sequenced for a study of blood T cells in healthy people across ages. This clonotype was detected a few times. CDR1 and CDR2 from the germline V gene are DFQATT and SNEGSKA (reference sequence). The CDR3 extends over 13 amino acids. The V and J ends lost 6 bases and 0 bases respectively, with 12 bases between them. With a J-beta primer mix and a sample-barcoded 5' primer, a second PCR ran about 7 to 11 cycles. MiXCR was run by TCRdb on the 5' RACE reads, yielding one entry per CDR3 protein. Seen here are 600,000 to 650,000 distinct CDR3 sequences, approximately 50% observed once, and the top ten hold approximately 37%.

The V gene is TRBV20-1, the J gene TRBJ2-7; the D gene is possibly TRBD2 (6 bases). The receptor's source is a man in his sixties in good health. Sequencing was performed on blood. CDR3 sequence (DNA): TGCAGTGCCGAGACCGGGAGCTCCTACGAGCAGTACTTC. Protein: CSAETGSSYEQYF.